This TCR beta chain was obtained from a study of cytomegalovirus exposure and HLA in healthy donors. Whole-study context: A prior analysis found fewer than 120 million unique TCR beta sequences from about 179 million T cells. Notes on the study in general: Per published accounts, TCR beta sequences correctly predicted the HLA-A and HLA-B alleles of most subjects.

Looked up from germline, CDR1 is SEHNR and CDR2 is FQNEAQ (reference sequence). The CDR3 is 14 amino acids. V was pared by 5 bases and J by 0 bases, with 9 bases between. It was with 60 Vbeta and 13 Jbeta primers that the PCR ran. Original analysis: In a later analysis, of some 80 million unique beta chains, 9 million to 11 million appeared in at least two donors. The protocol was immunoSEQ multiplex PCR, while the TCRdb copy is restricted to in-frame clones and leaves out a portion. Clone size and the V and J calls come from that table; the DNA yielded D and trimming. The sample lists 90,000 or so clones, approximately 70% occurring once. Comments on this clone: Antigen specificity is unknown.

The sample comprised PBMCs. The V and J genes are TRBV7-9 and TRBJ2-3; D possibly corresponds to TRBD2 (5 bases). The origin of this receptor is a woman between 50 and 59 years old in good health and CMV-seropositive. The chain's CDR3 is CASSPSGSTDTQYF. In nucleotides, the CDR3 is TGTGCCAGCAGCCCCTCGGGGAGCACAGATACGCAGTATTTT.